This note documents a single TCR beta chain sequence. The data derive from a study of tumor-infiltrating lymphocytes in primary liver carcinoma. Unsorted bulk tissue, about 19-32 mg of it, served as the source for co-extraction of RNA and DNA. Enrolled patients were chronically infected with HBV and treatment-naive. A constant-region primer served to make TCR beta cDNA from roughly 460 ng total RNA. Three-round nested multiplex PCR performed with slightly modified ARM-PCR produced the TCR beta libraries. Investigators reported that the first two PCR rounds, at roughly 10 cycles each, used TRBV1-TRBV30 forward primers with a C-beta reverse primer. TCRdb itself ran the multiplex PCR reads through MiXCR, one entry per CDR3 protein. The sample contains about 190,000 distinct CDR3 sequences, approximately 86% of which appear only once. The CDR3 consists of 12 residues. Trimming cost V 8 bases and J 15 bases; bases outside gene matches: 13.

The rearrangement uses TRBV12-3 or TRBV12-4 and TRBJ2-1; 7 bases match TRBD2. The clonotype was recovered from a middle-aged man with primary liver carcinoma and hepatitis B virus infection. Sequencing was performed on tumor tissue from primary liver carcinoma. The CDR3 spells CASAGRRNKRFF. In DNA, the CDR3 is TGTGCCAGCGCCGGGAGGAGAAATAAGCGGTTCTTC.